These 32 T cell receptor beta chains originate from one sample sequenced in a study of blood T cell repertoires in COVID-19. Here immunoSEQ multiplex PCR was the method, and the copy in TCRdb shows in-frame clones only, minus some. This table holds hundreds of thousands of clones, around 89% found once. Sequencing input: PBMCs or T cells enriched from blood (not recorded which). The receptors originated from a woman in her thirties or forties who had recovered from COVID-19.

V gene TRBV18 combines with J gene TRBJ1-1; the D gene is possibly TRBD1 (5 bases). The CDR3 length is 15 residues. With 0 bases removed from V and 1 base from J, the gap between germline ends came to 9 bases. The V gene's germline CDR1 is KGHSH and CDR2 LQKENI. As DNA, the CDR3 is TGTGCCAGCTCACCACCTCAGGGAACGAACACTGAAGCTTTCTTT. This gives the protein CASSPPQGTNTEAFF.

CDR3 in amino acids: CASSLYSDRPYEQYF. In DNA, the CDR3 is TGTGCCAGCAGCTTATATTCCGACAGGCCCTACGAGCAGTACTTC. This chain uses TRBV7-6 with TRBJ2-7; TRBD1 is a possible D gene (6 bases). The CDR3 sequence is 15 residues long. V gave up 2 bases and J gave up 2 bases, with 13 bases separating them. Germline CDR1 is SGHVS and CDR2 is FNYEAQ.

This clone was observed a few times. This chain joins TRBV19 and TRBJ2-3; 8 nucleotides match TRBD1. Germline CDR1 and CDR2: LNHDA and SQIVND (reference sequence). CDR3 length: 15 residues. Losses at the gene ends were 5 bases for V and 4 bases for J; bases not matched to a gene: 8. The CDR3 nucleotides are TGTGCCAGTAGTCCTGACAGGGGTGCGGCAGATACGCAGTATTTT. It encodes CASSPDRGAADTQYF.

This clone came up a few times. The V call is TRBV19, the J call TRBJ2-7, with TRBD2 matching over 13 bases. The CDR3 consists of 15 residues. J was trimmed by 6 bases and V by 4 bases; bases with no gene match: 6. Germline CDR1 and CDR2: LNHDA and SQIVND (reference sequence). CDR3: CASSTGLAGLSEQYF. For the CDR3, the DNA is TGTGCCAGTAGTACGGGACTAGCGGGACTAAGCGAGCAGTACTTC. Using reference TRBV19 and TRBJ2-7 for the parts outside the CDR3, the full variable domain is DGGITQSPKYLFRKEGQNVTLSCEQNLNHDAMYWYRQDPGQGLRLIYYSQIVNDFQKGDIAEGYSVSREKKESFPLTVTSAQKNPTAFYLCASSTGLAGLSEQYFGPGTRLTVT.

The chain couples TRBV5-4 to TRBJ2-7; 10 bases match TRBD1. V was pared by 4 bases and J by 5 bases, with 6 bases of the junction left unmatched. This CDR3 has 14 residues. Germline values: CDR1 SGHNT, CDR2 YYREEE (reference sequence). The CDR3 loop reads CASSPDRGSDEQYF. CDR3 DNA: TGTGCCAGCAGCCCGGACAGGGGGTCTGACGAGCAGTACTTC.

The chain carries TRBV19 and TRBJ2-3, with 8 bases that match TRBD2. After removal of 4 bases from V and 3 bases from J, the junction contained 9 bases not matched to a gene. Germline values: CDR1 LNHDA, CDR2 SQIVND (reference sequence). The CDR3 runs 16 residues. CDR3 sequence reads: CASSTPGTSSTDTQYF. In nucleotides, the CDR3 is TGTGCCAGTAGTACCCCCGGGACTAGTAGTACAGATACGCAGTATTTT.

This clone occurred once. The CDR3 region has the DNA TGCGCCAGCAGCCAACCCTCTAGCGTTCACAATGAGCAGTTCTTC. It is translated as CASSQPSSVHNEQFF. The chain joins TRBV4-1 to TRBJ2-1; tentative D call: TRBD2 (6 bases). The CDR3 consists of 15 residues. Germline V lookup: CDR1 MGHRA, CDR2 YSYEKL. V lost 2 bases and J 5 bases, leaving 13 bases between the germline ends.

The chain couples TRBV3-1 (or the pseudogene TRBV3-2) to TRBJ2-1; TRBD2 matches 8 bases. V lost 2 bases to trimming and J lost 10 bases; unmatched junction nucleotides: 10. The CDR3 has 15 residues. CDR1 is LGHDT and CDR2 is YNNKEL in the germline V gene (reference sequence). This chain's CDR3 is CASSQPGGGFREQFF. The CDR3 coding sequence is TGTGCCAGCAGCCAACCCGGGGGGGGGTTCAGGGAGCAGTTCTTC.

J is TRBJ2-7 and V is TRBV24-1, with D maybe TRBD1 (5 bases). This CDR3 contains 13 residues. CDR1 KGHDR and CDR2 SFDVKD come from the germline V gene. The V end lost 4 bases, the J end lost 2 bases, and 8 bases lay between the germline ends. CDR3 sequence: CATSETGTYEQYF. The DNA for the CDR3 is TGTGCCACCAGTGAAACAGGTACCTACGAGCAGTACTTC.

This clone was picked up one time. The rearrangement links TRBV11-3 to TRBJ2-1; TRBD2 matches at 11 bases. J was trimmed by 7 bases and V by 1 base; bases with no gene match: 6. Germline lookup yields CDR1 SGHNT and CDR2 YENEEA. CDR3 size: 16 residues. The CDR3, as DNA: TGTGCCAGCAGCTTAGCCCTAGCGGGAGGTTGGAATGAGCAGTTCTTC. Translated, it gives CASSLALAGGWNEQFF.

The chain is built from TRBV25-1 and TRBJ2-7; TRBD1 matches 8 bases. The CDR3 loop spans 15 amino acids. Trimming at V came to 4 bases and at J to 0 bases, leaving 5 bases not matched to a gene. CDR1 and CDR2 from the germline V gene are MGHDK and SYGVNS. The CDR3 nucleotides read TGTGCCAGCAGTGGTCAGGGGGCTTACTCCTACGAGCAGTACTTC. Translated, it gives CASSGQGAYSYEQYF.

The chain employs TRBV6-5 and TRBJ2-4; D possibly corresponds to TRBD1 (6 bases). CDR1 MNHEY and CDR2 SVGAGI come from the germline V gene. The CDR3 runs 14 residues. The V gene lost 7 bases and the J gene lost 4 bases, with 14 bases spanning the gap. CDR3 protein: CASKLPGHKNIQYF. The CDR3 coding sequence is TGTGCCAGCAAACTACCGGGACATAAAAACATTCAGTACTTC.

The CDR3 sequence: CASSLGGTGGSPLHF. The CDR3 DNA reads as TGTGCCAGCAGCTTGGGCGGGACAGGGGGATCACCCCTCCACTTT. The J gene is TRBJ1-6, the V gene TRBV5-6; 11 positions match TRBD1. The CDR3 totals 15 residues. Looked up from germline, CDR1 is SGHDT and CDR2 is YYEEEE. Trimming took 0 bases from V and 10 from J; bases not matched to a gene: 3. The whole variable domain, remainder taken from reference TRBV5-6 and TRBJ1-6, is DAGVTQSPTHLIKTRGQQVTLRCSPKSGHDTVSWYQQALGQGPQFIFQYYEEEERQRGNFPDRFSGHQFPNYSSELNVNALLLGDSALYLCASSLGGTGGSPLHFGNGTRLTVT.

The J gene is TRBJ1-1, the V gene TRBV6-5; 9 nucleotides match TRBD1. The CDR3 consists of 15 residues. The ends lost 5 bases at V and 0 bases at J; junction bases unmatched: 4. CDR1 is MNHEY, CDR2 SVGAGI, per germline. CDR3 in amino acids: CASSQDRGMNTEAFF. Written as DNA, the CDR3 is TGTGCCAGCAGTCAGGACAGGGGCATGAACACTGAAGCTTTCTTT.

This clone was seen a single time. The CDR3 sequence is CAWSVQEGYGYTF. The DNA of the CDR3 is TGTGCCTGGAGTGTACAGGAAGGGTATGGCTACACCTTC. V gene TRBV30 combines with J gene TRBJ1-2, with a possible D match to TRBD1 (5 bases). Germline V gives CDR1 GTSNPN, CDR2 SVGIG (reference sequence). The CDR3 sequence is 13 residues long. The V end lost 0 bases, the J end lost 5 bases, and 10 bases lay between the germline ends.

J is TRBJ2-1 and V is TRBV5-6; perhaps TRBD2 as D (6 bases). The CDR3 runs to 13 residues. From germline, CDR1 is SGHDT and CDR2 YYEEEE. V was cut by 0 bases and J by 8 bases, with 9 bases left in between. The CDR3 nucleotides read TGTGCCAGCAGCTTGGGAGGCGGGGATGAGCAGTTCTTC. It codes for CASSLGGGDEQFF.

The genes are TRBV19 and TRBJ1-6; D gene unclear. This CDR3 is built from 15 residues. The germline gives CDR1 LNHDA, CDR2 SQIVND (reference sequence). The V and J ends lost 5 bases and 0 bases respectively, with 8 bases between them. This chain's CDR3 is CASSPQSSYNSPLHF. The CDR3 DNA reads TGTGCCAGTAGTCCACAGAGCTCCTATAATTCACCCCTCCACTTT.

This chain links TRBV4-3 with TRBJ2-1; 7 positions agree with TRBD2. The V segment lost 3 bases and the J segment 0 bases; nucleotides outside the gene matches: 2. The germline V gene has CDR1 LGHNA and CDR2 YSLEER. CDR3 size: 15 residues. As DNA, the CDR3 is TGCGCCAGCAGCCACGGGAGGCCCTCCTACAATGAGCAGTTCTTC. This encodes CASSHGRPSYNEQFF.

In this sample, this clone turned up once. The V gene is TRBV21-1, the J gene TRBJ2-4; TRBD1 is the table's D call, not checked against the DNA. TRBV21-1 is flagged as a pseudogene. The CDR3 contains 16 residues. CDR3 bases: TGTGCCAGCGACCCGCGGGACAGGGATTTGGAAGACATTCAGTACTTC. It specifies CASDPRDRDLEDIQYF.

The chain's CDR3 is CATRDRGHSSGNTIYF. The CDR3 DNA follows: TGTGCCACCAGGGATAGAGGGCACAGCTCTGGAAACACCATATATTTT. The chain recombines TRBV15 with TRBJ1-3, with D unresolved. The CDR3 is 16 amino acids. Looked up from germline, CDR1 is LNHNV and CDR2 is YYDKDF (reference sequence). Trimming took off 6 bases at V and 0 bases at J, with 15 bases between the two ends.

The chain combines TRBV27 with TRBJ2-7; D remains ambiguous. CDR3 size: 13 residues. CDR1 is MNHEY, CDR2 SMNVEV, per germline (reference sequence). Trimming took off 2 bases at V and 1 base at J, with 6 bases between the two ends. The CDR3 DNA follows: TGTGCCAGCAGTTTAGACTTTTCCTACGAGCAGTACTTC. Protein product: CASSLDFSYEQYF.

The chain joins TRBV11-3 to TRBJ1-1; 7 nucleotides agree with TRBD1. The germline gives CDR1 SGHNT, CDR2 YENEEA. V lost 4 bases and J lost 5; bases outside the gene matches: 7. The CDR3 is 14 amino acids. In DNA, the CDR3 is TGTGCCAGCAGCTCCCCAGGGGGGAGAACTGAAGCTTTCTTT. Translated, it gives CASSSPGGRTEAFF.

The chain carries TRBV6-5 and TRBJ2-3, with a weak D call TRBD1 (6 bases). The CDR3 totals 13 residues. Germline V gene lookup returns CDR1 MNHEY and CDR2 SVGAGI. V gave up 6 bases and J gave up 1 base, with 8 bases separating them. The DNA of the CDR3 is TGTGCCAGCAGGGCAGGGGGCACAGATACGCAGTATTTT. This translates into CASRAGGTDTQYF.

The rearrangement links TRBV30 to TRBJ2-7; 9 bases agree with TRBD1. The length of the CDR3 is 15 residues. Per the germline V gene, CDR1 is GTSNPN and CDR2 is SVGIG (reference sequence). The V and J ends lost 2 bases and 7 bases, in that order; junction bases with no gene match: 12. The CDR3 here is CAWSPGTGMMREQYF. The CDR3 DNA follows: TGTGCCTGGAGTCCCGGGACAGGGATGATGAGGGAGCAGTACTTC.

For the CDR3, the DNA is TGTGCCAGCAGCTTGGCCGACGGCCGAGGTTACACCTTC. It is translated as CASSLADGRGYTF. The chain recombines TRBV5-6 with TRBJ1-2; D not certain. There are 13 residues in the CDR3. The V gene's germline CDR1 is SGHDT and CDR2 YYEEEE. The V end was cut by 0 bases, the J end by 11 bases, with 14 bases between.

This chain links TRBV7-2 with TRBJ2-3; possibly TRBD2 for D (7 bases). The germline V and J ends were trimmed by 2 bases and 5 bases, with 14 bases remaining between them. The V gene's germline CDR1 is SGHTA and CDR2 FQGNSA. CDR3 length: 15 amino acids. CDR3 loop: CASSLWGGALDTQYF. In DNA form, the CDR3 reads TGTGCCAGCAGCTTATGGGGGGGCGCCCTAGATACGCAGTATTTT.

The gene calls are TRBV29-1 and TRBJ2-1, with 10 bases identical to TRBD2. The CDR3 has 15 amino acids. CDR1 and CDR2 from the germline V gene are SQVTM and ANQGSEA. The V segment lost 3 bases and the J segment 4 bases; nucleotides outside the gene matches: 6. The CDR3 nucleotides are TGCAGCGTTGAGGGAGCGGGAGGGAGGTACAATGAGCAGTTCTTC. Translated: CSVEGAGGRYNEQFF.

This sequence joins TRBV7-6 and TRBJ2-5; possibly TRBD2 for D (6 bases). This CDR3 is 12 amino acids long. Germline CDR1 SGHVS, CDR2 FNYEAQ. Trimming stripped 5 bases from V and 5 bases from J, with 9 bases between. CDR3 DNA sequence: TGTGCCAGCAGCGACGCGGGGGAGACCCAGTACTTC. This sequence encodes CASSDAGETQYF.

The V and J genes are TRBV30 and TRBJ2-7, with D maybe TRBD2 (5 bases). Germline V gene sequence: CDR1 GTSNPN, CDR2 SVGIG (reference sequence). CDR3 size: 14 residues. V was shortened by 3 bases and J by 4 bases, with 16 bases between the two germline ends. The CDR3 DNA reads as TGTGCCTGGAGAACCGGGGTGTCGGAATACGAGCAGTACTTC. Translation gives CAWRTGVSEYEQYF.

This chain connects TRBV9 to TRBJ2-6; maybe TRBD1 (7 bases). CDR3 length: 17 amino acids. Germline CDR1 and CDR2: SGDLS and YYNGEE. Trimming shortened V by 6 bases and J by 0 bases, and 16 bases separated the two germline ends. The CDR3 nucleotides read TGTGCCAGCACGCAGCAGGGGGGAGGCTCTGGGGCCAACGTCCTGACTTTC. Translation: CASTQQGGGSGANVLTF.

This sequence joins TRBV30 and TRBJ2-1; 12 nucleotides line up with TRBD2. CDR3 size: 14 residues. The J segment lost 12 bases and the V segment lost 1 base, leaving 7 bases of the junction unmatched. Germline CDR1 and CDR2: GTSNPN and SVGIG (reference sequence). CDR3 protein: CAWSEFETSGRQFF. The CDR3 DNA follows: TGTGCCTGGAGTGAGTTTGAGACTAGCGGGAGGCAGTTCTTC.

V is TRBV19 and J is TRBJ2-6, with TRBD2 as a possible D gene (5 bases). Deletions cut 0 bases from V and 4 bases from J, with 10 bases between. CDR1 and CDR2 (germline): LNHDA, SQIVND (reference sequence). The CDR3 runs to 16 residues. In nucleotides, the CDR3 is TGTGCCAGTAGTATAGAGGGAGCCCTAGGGGCCAACGTCCTGACTTTC. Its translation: CASSIEGALGANVLTF.